This T cell receptor (beta chain) was profiled in a study of cytomegalovirus exposure and HLA in healthy donors. Study results and limitations: In an earlier analysis, in under 700 donors, most V segments appeared productive either ~90% or ~30% of the time. The listing of 150 to 200 TCR beta chains classed them as cytomegalovirus-associated. Later analysis reportedly placed an Asian-associated ancestry cluster below the roughly 700-donor mean in N-insertions.

V gave up 5 bases and J gave up 6 bases; unmatched junction bases: 1. CDR1 is GTSNPN, CDR2 SVGIG, per germline (reference sequence). The CDR3 covers 13 residues. PCR amplification relied on 60 Vbeta primers (plus 13 Jbeta primers). The repertoire was sequenced with immunoSEQ multiplex PCR; TCRdb's copy has only in-frame clones and lacks some. The sample includes under 250,000 clones, around four fifths of them seen just once. There are a few counts of this clone. Its target is unknown. The same CDR3 arises from other DNA sequences in this sample as well. Sequenced input: PBMCs. This chain uses TRBV30 with TRBJ1-6; TRBD1 aligns across 10 bases. This TCR derives from a male donor in good health and CMV-seronegative. The CDR3 sequence: CAWGDRGNSPLHF. Written as DNA, the CDR3 is TGTGCCTGGGGGGACAGGGGTAATTCACCCCTCCACTTT.